This T cell receptor (beta chain) stems from a study of cytomegalovirus exposure and HLA in healthy donors. Germline assignment: CDR1 MNHEY and CDR2 SVGAGI. The CDR3 loop spans 16 amino acids. Trimming removed 0 bases from V and 1 base from J, with 11 bases in between. Comments on this clone: Its target is unknown.

The protocol was immunoSEQ multiplex PCR, while the TCRdb copy is restricted to in-frame clones and leaves out a portion. The data show around 70,000 clones, approximately 91% seen once. Points from the study as a whole: The authors confirmed in vitro that a few CMV-associated chains were specific for CMV antigens. Listed as cytomegalovirus-associated were 164 TCR beta chains.

The rearrangement uses TRBV6-5 and TRBJ2-3, with a weak D call TRBD2 (6 bases). What was sequenced was PBMCs. This clonotype was sampled from a young man in good health and CMV-seronegative. The CDR3 protein is CASSYSSGVGTDTQYF. In nucleotides, the CDR3 is TGTGCCAGCAGTTACTCGTCGGGAGTGGGCACAGATACGCAGTATTTT.